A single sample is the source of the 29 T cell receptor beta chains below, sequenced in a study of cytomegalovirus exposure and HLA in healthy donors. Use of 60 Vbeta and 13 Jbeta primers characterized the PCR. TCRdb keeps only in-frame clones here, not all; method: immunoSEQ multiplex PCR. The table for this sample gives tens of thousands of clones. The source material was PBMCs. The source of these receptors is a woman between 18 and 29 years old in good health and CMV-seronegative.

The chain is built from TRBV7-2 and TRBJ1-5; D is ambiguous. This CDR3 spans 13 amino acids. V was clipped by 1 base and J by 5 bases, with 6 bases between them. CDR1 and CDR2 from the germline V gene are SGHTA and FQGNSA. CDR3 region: CASSLGGDQPQHF. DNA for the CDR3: TGTGCCAGCAGCTTAGGAGGTGATCAGCCCCAGCATTTT.

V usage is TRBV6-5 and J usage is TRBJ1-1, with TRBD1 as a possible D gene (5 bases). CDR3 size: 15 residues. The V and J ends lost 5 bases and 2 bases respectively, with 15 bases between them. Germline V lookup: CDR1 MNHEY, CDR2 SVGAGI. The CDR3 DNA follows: TGTGCCAGCAGTCGAATGGGGGGGGAAAACACTGAAGCTTTCTTT. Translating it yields CASSRMGGENTEAFF.

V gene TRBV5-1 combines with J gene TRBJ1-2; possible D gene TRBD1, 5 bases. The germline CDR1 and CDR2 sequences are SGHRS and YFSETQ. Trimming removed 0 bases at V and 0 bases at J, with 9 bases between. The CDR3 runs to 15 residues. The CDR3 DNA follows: TGCGCCAGCAGCTTGGTTGGAGGGGCTAACTATGGCTACACCTTC. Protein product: CASSLVGGANYGYTF.

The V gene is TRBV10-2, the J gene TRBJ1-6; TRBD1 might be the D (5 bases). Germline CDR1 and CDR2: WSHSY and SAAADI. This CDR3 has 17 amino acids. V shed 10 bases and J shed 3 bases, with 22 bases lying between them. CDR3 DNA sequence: TGCGCCACCGGACAAAAGGGGCCCCGGAACTATAATTCACCCCTCCACTTT. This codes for CATGQKGPRNYNSPLHF.

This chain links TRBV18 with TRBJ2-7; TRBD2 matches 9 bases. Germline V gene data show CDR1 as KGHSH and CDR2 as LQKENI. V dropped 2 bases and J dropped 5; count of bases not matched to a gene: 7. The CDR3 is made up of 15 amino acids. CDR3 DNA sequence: TGTGCCAGCTCACCAAACCTAGCGGGGACGGACGAGCAGTACTTC. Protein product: CASSPNLAGTDEQYF.

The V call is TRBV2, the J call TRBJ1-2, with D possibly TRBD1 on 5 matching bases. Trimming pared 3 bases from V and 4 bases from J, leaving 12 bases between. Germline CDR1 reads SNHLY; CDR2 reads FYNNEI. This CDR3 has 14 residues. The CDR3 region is CASSEGGRSYGYTF. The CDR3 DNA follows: TGTGCCAGCAGTGAGGGGGGAAGGAGCTATGGCTACACCTTC.

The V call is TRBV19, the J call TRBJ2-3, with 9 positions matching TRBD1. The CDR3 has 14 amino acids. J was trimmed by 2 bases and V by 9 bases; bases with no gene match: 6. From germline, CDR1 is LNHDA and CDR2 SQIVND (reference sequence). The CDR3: CARRDRVITDTQYF. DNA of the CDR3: TGTGCCAGAAGGGACAGGGTTATCACAGATACGCAGTATTTT. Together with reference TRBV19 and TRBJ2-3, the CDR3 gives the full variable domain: DGGITQSPKYLFRKEGQNVTLSCEQNLNHDAMYWYRQDPGQGLRLIYYSQIVNDFQKGDIAEGYSVSREKKESFPLTVTSAQKNPTAFYLCARRDRVITDTQYFGPGTRLTVL.

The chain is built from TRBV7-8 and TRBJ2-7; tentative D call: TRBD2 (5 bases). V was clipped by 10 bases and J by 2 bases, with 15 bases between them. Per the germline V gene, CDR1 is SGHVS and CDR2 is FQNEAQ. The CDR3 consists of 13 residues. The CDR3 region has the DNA TGTGCCACCGCACCTCCCGGGGCCTACGAGCAGTACTTC. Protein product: CATAPPGAYEQYF.

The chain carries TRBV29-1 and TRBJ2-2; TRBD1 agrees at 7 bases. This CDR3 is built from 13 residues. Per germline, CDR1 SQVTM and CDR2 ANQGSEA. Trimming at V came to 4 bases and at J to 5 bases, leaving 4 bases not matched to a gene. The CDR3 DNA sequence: TGCAGCGTTGTCCCGGACAGGACCGGGGAGCTGTTTTTT. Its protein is CSVVPDRTGELFF.

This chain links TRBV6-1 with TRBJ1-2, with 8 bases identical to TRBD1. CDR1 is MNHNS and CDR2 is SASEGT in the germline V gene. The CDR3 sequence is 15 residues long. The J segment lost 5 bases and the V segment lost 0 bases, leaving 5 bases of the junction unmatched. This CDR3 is CASSEAGQGFYGYTF. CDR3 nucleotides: TGTGCCAGCAGTGAAGCAGGACAGGGCTTTTATGGCTACACCTTC.

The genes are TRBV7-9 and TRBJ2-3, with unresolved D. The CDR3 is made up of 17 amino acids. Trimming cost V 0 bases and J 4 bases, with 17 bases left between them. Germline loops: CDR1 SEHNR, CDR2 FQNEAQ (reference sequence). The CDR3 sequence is CASSLATNSRWADTQYF. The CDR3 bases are TGTGCCAGCAGCTTAGCGACGAACAGTCGGTGGGCAGATACGCAGTATTTT. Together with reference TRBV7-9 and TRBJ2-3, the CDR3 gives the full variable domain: DTGVSQNPRHKITKRGQNVTFRCDPISEHNRLYWYRQTLGQGPEFLTYFQNEAQLEKSRLLSDRFSAERPKGSFSTLEIQRTEQGDSAMYLCASSLATNSRWADTQYFGPGTRLTVL.

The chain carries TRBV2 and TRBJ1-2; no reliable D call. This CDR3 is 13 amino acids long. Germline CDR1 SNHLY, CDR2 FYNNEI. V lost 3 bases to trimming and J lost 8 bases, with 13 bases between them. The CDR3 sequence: CASSEEVGNGYTF. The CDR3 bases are TGTGCCAGCAGTGAGGAGGTAGGGAACGGCTACACCTTC.

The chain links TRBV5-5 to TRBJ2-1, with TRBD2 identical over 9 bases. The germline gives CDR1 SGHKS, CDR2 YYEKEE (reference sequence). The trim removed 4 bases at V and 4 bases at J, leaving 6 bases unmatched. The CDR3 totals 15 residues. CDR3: CASSDLAGPYNEQFF. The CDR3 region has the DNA TGTGCCAGCAGCGACCTAGCGGGACCTTACAATGAGCAGTTCTTC.

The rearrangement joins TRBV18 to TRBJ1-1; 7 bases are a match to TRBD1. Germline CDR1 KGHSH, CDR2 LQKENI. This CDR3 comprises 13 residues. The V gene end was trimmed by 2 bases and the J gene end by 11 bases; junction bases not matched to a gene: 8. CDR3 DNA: TGTGCCAGCTCACCATCCGACAGGGCTGGGGCTTTCTTT. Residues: CASSPSDRAGAFF.

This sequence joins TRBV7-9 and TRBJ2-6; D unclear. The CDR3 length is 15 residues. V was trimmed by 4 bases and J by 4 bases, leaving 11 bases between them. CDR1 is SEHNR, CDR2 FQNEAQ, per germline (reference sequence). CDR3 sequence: CASSWLGSGANVLTF. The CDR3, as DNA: TGTGCCAGCAGCTGGCTGGGTAGCGGGGCCAACGTCCTGACTTTC.

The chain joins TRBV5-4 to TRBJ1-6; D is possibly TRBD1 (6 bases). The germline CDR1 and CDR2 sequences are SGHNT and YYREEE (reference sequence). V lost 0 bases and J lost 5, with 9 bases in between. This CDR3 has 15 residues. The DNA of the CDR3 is TGTGCCAGCAGCTTGGGGACAGCAGATAATTCACCCCTCCACTTT. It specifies CASSLGTADNSPLHF.

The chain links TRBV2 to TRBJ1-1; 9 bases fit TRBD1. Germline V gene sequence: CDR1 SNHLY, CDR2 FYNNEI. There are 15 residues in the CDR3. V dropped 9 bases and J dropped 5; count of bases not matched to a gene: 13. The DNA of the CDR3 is TGTGCCAGATACAGGGGGCGAGGAAGGGAAACTGAAGCTTTCTTT. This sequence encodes CARYRGRGRETEAFF.

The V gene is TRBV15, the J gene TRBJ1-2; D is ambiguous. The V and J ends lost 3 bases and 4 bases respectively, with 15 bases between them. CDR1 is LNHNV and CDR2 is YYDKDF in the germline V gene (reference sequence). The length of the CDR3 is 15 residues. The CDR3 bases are TGTGCCACCAGCAGCCATGGCGGGCCGTCCTATGGCTACACCTTC. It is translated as CATSSHGGPSYGYTF.

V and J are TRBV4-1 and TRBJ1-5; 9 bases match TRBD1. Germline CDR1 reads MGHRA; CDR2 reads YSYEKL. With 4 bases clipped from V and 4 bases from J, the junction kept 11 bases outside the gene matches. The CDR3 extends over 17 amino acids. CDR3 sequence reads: CASSRRGIGTGNQPQHF. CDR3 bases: TGCGCCAGCAGCCGGAGAGGCATCGGGACAGGGAATCAGCCCCAGCATTTT.

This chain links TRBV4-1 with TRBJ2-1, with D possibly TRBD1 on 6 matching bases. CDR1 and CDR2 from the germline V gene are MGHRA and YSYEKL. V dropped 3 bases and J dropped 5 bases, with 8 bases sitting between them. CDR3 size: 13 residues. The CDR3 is CASSHRTDNEQFF. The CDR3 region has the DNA TGCGCCAGCAGCCATCGGACAGACAATGAGCAGTTCTTC.

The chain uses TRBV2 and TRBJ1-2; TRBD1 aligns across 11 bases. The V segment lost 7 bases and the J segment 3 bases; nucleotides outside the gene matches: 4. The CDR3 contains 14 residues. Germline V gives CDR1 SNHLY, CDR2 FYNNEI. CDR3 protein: CASTLDRGHYGYTF. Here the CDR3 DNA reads TGTGCCAGCACCCTGGACAGGGGGCACTATGGCTACACCTTC.

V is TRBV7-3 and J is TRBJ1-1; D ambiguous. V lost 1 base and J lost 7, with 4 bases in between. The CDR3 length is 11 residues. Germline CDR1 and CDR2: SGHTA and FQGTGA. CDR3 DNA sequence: TGTGCCAGCAGCTTAAACGGTGAAGCTTTCTTT. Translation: CASSLNGEAFF.

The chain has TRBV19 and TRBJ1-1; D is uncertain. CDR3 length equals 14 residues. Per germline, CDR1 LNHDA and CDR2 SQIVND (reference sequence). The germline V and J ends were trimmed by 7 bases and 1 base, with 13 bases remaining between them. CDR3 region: CASTRLGRNTEAFF. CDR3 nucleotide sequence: TGTGCCAGTACTCGGCTAGGGAGGAACACTGAAGCTTTCTTT.

In DNA form, the CDR3 reads TGTGCCAGCAGTGCCTACAGGGACCCCTCCTACGAGCAGTACTTC. As protein: CASSAYRDPSYEQYF. The rearrangement joins TRBV27 to TRBJ2-7, with a weak D call TRBD1 (6 bases). In germline, CDR1 is MNHEY, CDR2 SMNVEV (reference sequence). This CDR3 is 15 amino acids long. The V end lost 5 bases, the J end lost 0 bases, and 14 bases lay between the germline ends.

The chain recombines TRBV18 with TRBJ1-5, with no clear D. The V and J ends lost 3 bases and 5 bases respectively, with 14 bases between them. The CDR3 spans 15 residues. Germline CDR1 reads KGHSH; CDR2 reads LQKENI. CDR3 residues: CASSPTSSDDQPQHF. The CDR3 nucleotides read TGTGCCAGCTCACCGACTTCTTCAGATGATCAGCCCCAGCATTTT.

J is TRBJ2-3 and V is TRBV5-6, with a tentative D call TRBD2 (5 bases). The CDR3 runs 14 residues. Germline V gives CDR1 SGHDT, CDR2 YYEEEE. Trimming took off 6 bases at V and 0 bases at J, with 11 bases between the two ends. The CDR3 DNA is TGTGCCAGCACCCAAAGAGGGAGCACAGATACGCAGTATTTT. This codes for CASTQRGSTDTQYF.

The CDR3 sequence: CSAPHNYGYTF. The CDR3 nucleotides read TGCAGTGCTCCCCATAACTATGGCTACACCTTC. The V and J genes are TRBV20-1 and TRBJ1-2; D is undetermined. CDR1 is DFQATT and CDR2 is SNEGSKA in the germline V gene (reference sequence). CDR3 length equals 11 residues. The V end was cut by 5 bases, the J end by 1 base, with 5 bases between.

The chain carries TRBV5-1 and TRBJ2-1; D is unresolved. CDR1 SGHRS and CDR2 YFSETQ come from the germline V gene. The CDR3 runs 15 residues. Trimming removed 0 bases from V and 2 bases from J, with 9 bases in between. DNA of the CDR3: TGCGCCAGCAGCTTGGAGCAGGCCGCCTACAATGAGCAGTTCTTC. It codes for CASSLEQAAYNEQFF.

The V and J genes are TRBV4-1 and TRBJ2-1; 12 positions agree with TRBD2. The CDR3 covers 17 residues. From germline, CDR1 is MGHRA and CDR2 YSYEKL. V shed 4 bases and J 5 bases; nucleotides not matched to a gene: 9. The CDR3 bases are TGCGCCAGCAGCCGCCGGACTAGCGGGGAGGGTAACAATGAGCAGTTCTTC. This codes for CASSRRTSGEGNNEQFF.